A single T cell receptor (beta chain) is shown here with its context. This clonotype has only a few counts. The antigen it recognizes is unknown. Base qualities were left out, and no much larger clone turns up one base away. Known numbers of KT2, a T cell clone whose TCR had been sequenced previously, were spiked into unfractionated PBMC to test the sensitivity and accuracy of the pipeline. A range of KT2-to-PBMC ratios was set up by mixing KT2 cells into a fixed number of PBMC. The sample comes from a study of quantifying T cell responses using KT2 cells (dated by TCRdb to 2016 to 2017). Broadly, across the study: RNA was DNase-treated and reverse transcribed with TCR alpha and beta constant-region primers, mostly using SuperScript III. Under optimum conditions, the T4 ligation step was estimated to exceed 8% efficiency. To prevent over-amplification, PCR2 was performed as a SYBR Green qPCR and halted at a predetermined fluorescence threshold.

Findings and caveats that apply to the study as a whole: Saturation was seen in the detection of KT2 sequences when very high numbers of KT2 cells were spiked in. The study did not include a side-by-side comparison of this pipeline with other TCR sequencing techniques. Counts of KT2 alpha and beta sequences scaled linearly with input KT2 cell number over several orders of magnitude. Even at the lowest spike-in tested, roughly one KT2 cell per 100,000 PBMC, KT2 sequences were still detected.

V gives up 5 bases and J gives up 7 bases, and the segment between their germline ends measures 6 bases. The cysteine opens and the phenylalanine closes a CDR3 of 12 amino acids. The only DNA kept is the CDR3, 36 bases in frame from the first base. From the germline V gene (reference sequence), CDR1 is MNHEY and CDR2 is SMNVEV. Libraries were built with UMI-ligation and nested PCR. A single-stranded oligonucleotide carrying the Illumina SP2 sequence and a UMI was ligated to the cDNA 3' end using T4 RNA ligase 1. PCR1 was run for four to five cycles (98 degrees C for 15 s, 69 degrees C for 30 s, 72 degrees C for 40 s), and an equimolar mix of RC1.1 and RC1.2, covering TRBC1 and TRBC2, was used as the beta primer. Starting at PCR2, the TCR alpha and beta chains were handled separately, and sample indices and Illumina adaptors were added. The UMI comprised 12 random nucleotides, as two hexamers separated by a spacer, placed after an 8-base spacer. Libraries were sequenced on an Illumina MiSeq with v2 2x251 paired-end chemistry, typically 12 samples per run. PhiX DNA was added at roughly 5-7.5% to each sequencing library so that diversity was increased. The original pipeline was this. Raw reads were converted to FASTQ with bcl2fastq and were demultiplexed by dual indices with Demultiplexor. V and J genes were assigned by Decombinator through tag matching, with a single base-pair mismatch being allowed. UMIs were used by Collapsinator to correct both sequencing errors and frequency errors caused by PCR heterogeneity. CDR3Translator turned Decombinator identifiers into nucleotide sequence, translated that sequence into amino acids, and pulled out the CDR3 based on C- and N-terminal motifs. A cluster of KT2 sequences sharing one unique molecular identifier was counted as one distinct KT2 TCR. TCRdb reran the public reads through fastp at Q25 and MiXCR, keeping productive beta chains. Every distinct CDR3 protein forms one entry, paired with its most common genes and DNA. The V and J calls were not made by the authors but by TCRdb's processing. Present in this sample are roughly 50,000 distinct CDR3 sequences, around 12% of which were seen just once. Around 9.9% of the sample comes from the top ten.

This receptor chain uses TRBV27 and TRBJ1-6, with an unclear D gene assignment. The sequence was obtained from a human donor. Sequencing used PBMCs spiked with cells of the T cell clone KT2. The CDR3 has the sequence CASSLRNSPLHF. At the DNA level, the sequence is TGTGCCAGCAGTCTAAGAAATTCACCCCTCCACTTT.